Listed below are T cell receptor beta chains from one sample, sequenced in a study of T-cell memory formation after mild COVID-19. MiXCR, applied by TCRdb to the 5' RACE reads, yields one record per CDR3 protein. This sample has approximately 490,000 distinct CDR3 sequences, with roughly 22% found just once. Sequencing was carried out using PBMCs or a T cell subset sorted from them (not recorded which). Source of these receptors: an adult woman who had mild COVID-19 (a few samples of this study predate the infection). Cell type and time point are not known. CDR3s include the opening cysteine and the closing phenylalanine or tryptophan. The D gene is left open where the match is weak. For some rows the clone size is stated as once, few or many, or as a class when expanded; others skip it.

v_gene	j_gene	abundance	d_gene	CDR3nt	CDR3aa
TRBV5-1	TRBJ2-7	few	-	TGCGCCAGCAGCTTGAATTCTAGGTACGAGCAGTACTTC	CASSLNSRYEQYF
TRBV6-2/TRBV6-3	TRBJ2-7	-	TRBD2	TGTGCCAGCAGTTCCTTCGGACTAGCGGGATACTACGAGCAGTACTTC	CASSSFGLAGYYEQYF
TRBV11-2	TRBJ2-1	-	-	TGTGCCAGCAGCCGAGGGGGTTTAAGAGGCTACAATGAGCAGTTCTTC	CASSRGGLRGYNEQFF
TRBV7-3	TRBJ1-4	-	-	TGTGCCAGCAGTTCAGATACAACTAATGAAAAACTGTTTTTT	CASSSDTTNEKLFF
TRBV7-2	TRBJ2-2	few	TRBD2	TGTGCCAGCAGCCTAGGACTAGCGGGAGGGTATGGGGAGCTGTTTTTT	CASSLGLAGGYGELFF
TRBV14	TRBJ2-3	-	TRBD2	TGTGCCAGCAGCCAGGATTTAGCGGGACCCGTGGGCACAGATACGCAGTATTTT	CASSQDLAGPVGTDTQYF
TRBV7-9	TRBJ2-5	-	-	TGTGCCAGCAGCGCGGTTATGGCCATAGAAGAGACCCAGTACTTC	CASSAVMAIEETQYF
TRBV24-1	TRBJ2-1	few	TRBD1	TGTGCCACCAGTGACCGGGGACAGGGGGCCTGGAATGAGCAGTTCTTC	CATSDRGQGAWNEQFF
TRBV7-6	TRBJ1-5	-	TRBD1	TGTGCCAGCAGCTCCGGACAGGGTTTGAATCAGCCCCAGCATTTT	CASSSGQGLNQPQHF
TRBV7-6	TRBJ2-2	few	TRBD2	TGTGCCAGCAGCCGTAGCGGGGGGATGAACACCGGGGAGCTGTTTTTT	CASSRSGGMNTGELFF
TRBV5-1	TRBJ2-7	few	-	TGCGCCAGCAGCCCGGATGCCTCGGGTAGACCCTACGAGCAGTACTTC	CASSPDASGRPYEQYF
TRBV7-9	TRBJ2-7	few	-	TGTGCCAGCGACCCCGGGGTTGGGCTAGCAAAGACCTCCGAGCAGTACTTC	CASDPGVGLAKTSEQYF
TRBV25-1	TRBJ1-5	-	-	TGTGCCAGCAGTGAATATTCTGGGAGCGATCAGCCCCAGCATTTT	CASSEYSGSDQPQHF
TRBV6-5	TRBJ1-5	-	-	TGTGCCAGCAGTTACTCCCCATATAGCAATCAGCCCCAGCATTTT	CASSYSPYSNQPQHF
TRBV7-9	TRBJ1-1	-	-	TGTGCCAGCAGCTTAGTTGGGGGTATGGGCACTGAAGCTTTCTTT	CASSLVGGMGTEAFF
TRBV12-3/TRBV12-4	TRBJ1-1	-	-	TGTGCCAGCACCGCGGGACTGCTTTCGACTGAAGCTTTCTTT	CASTAGLLSTEAFF
TRBV4-1	TRBJ2-3	few	-	TGCGCCAGCAGCCCGGCGGGGAGCACAGATACGCAGTATTTT	CASSPAGSTDTQYF
TRBV3-1	TRBJ2-1	few	-	TGTGCCAGCAGGGACCTAGTAGTTGGTGAGCAGTTCTTC	CASRDLVVGEQFF
TRBV10-3	TRBJ2-6	-	-	TGTGCCATCAGTGAGGGGAACCGTGTGGCCAACGTCCTGACTTTC	CAISEGNRVANVLTF
TRBV5-1	TRBJ2-1	few	TRBD2	TGCGCCAGCAGCTCCGGACTAGCGGGCGGATCGGTTGATGAGCAGTTCTTC	CASSSGLAGGSVDEQFF
TRBV11-3	TRBJ1-5	-	TRBD1	TGTGCCAGCAGCTACAGGGGAGGACAGCCCCAGCATTTT	CASSYRGGQPQHF
TRBV18	TRBJ2-5	many	-	TGTGCCAGCTCACCACCCCGGAGTCAAGAGACCCAGTACTTC	CASSPPRSQETQYF
TRBV9	TRBJ2-7	-	-	TGTGCCAGCAGCCCGCGGGACCGCGTTAGCTACGAGCAGTACTTC	CASSPRDRVSYEQYF
TRBV30	TRBJ1-4	-	-	TGTGCCTGGAGTGGTAACTCGCTAGCGACCGGAAAACTGTTTTTT	CAWSGNSLATGKLFF
TRBV12-3/TRBV12-4	TRBJ1-1	many	-	TGTGCCAGCAGTCCTAGACAGGCCCCCAACACTGAAGCTTTCTTT	CASSPRQAPNTEAFF
TRBV4-1	TRBJ2-7	-	TRBD1	TGCGCCAGCAGCCAGGAAGGGACAGGGGTCGAGCAGTACTTC	CASSQEGTGVEQYF
TRBV21-1	TRBJ2-7	few	-	TGTGCCAGCAGCAAAGACGGGACAGCTCTCTACGAGCAGTACTTC	CASSKDGTALYEQYF
TRBV4-1	TRBJ1-2	-	-	TGCGCCAGCAGCCAAGTTTTCCGAACGAGGGCCTATGGCTACACCTTC	CASSQVFRTRAYGYTF
TRBV12-3/TRBV12-4	TRBJ1-1	-	-	TGTGCCAGCAGTTTAGCTTGGCAGGGCACTGAAGCTTTCTTT	CASSLAWQGTEAFF
TRBV29-1	TRBJ2-7	few	-	TGCAGCGTTGATACAAGGGGTGAGCAGTACTTC	CSVDTRGEQYF
TRBV18	TRBJ2-3	-	-	TGTGCCAGCTCACCACCGAAGGAAGGACAGTCTAGCACAGATACGCAGTATTTT	CASSPPKEGQSSTDTQYF
TRBV12-3/TRBV12-4	TRBJ2-7	-	-	TGTGCCAGCAGTCCTCTACTAGCTTCCTACGAGCAGTACTTC	CASSPLLASYEQYF